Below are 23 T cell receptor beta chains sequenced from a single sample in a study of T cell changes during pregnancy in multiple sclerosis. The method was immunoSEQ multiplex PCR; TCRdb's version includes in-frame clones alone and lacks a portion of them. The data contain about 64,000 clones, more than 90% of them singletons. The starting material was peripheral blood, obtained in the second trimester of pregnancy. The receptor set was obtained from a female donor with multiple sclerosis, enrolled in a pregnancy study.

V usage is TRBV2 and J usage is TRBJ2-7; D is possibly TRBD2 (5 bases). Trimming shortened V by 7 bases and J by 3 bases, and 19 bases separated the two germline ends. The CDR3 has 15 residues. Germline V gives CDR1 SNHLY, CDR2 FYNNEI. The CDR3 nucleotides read TGTGCCAGCATCGAGGGTACGGACCCGGGCTACGAGCAGTACTTC. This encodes CASIEGTDPGYEQYF.

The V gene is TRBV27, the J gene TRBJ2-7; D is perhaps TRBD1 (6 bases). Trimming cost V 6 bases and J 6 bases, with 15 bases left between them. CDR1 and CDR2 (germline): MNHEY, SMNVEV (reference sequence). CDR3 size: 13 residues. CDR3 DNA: TGTGCCAGCAGCACCTACAGGGTCTCCGAGCAGTACTTC. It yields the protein CASSTYRVSEQYF.

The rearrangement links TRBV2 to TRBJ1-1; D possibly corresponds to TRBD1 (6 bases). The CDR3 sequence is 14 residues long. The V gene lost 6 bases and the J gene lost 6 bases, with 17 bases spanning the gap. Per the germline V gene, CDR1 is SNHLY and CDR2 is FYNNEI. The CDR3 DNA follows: TGTGCCAGCAGAGACTACAGGGAGTGGGCTGAAGCTTTCTTT. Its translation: CASRDYREWAEAFF.

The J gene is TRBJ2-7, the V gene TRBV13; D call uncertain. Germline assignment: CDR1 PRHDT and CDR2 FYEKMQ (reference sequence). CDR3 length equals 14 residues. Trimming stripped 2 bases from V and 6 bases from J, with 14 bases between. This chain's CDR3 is CASSLKVVVREQYF. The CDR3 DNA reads TGTGCCAGCAGCTTAAAAGTAGTAGTACGCGAGCAGTACTTC.

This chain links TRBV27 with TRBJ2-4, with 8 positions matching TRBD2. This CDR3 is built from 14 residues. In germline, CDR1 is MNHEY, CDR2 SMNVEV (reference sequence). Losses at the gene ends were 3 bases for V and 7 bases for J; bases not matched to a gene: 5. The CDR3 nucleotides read TGTGCCAGCAGTTTTCGGGAGGGCCGGAACATTCAGTACTTC. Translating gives CASSFREGRNIQYF.

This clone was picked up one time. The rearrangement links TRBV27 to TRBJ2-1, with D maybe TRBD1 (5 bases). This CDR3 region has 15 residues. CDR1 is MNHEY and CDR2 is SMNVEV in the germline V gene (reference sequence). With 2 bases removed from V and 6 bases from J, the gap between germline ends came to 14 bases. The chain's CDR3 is CASSLGLGTGNEQFF. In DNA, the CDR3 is TGTGCCAGCAGTTTAGGTCTAGGAACAGGCAATGAGCAGTTCTTC.

The CDR3 reads CASSDWTVGETQYF. The CDR3, as DNA: TGTGCCAGCAGTGATTGGACAGTCGGGGAGACCCAGTACTTC. The chain employs TRBV2 and TRBJ2-5; D possibly corresponds to TRBD1 (6 bases). Germline V lookup: CDR1 SNHLY, CDR2 FYNNEI. V was trimmed by 3 bases and J by 5 bases, leaving 13 bases between them. The CDR3 length is 14 residues.

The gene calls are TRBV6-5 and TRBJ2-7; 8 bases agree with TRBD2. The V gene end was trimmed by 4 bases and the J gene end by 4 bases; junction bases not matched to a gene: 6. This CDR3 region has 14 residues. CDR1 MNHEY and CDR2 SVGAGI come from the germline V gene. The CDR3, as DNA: TGTGCCAGCAGTTCCGCAGCGGGAGTATACGAGCAGTACTTC. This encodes CASSSAAGVYEQYF.

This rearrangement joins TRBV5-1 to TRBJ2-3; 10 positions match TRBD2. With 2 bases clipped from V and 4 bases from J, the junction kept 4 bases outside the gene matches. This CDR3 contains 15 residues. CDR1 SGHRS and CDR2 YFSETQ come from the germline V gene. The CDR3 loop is CASSLAGGPSDTQYF. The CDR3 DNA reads TGCGCCAGCAGCTTAGCGGGAGGGCCCTCAGATACGCAGTATTTT.

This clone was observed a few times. CDR3 DNA: TGTGCCAGCAGCCAGGCTCACCGGCGACAGGGGTTATACAATGAGCAGTTCTTC. It encodes CASSQAHRRQGLYNEQFF. The gene calls are TRBV4-2 and TRBJ2-1, with 8 bases lining up with TRBD1. Trimming took 3 bases from V and 4 from J; bases not matched to a gene: 14. Germline V lookup: CDR1 LGHNA, CDR2 YNFKEQ. CDR3 length: 18 residues.

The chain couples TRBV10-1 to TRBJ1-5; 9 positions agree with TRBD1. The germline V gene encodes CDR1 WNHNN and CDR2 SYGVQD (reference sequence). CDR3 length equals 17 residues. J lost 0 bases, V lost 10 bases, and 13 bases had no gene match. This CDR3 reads CATRRDRERPSNQPQHF. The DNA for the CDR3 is TGCGCCACCCGACGGGACAGGGAGAGGCCTAGCAATCAGCCCCAGCATTTT.

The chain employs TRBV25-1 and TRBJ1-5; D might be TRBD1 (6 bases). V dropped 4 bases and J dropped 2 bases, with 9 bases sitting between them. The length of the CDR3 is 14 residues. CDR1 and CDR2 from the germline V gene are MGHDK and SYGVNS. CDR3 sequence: CASSGGQRNQPQHF. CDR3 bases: TGTGCCAGCAGTGGCGGACAGCGCAATCAGCCCCAGCATTTT.

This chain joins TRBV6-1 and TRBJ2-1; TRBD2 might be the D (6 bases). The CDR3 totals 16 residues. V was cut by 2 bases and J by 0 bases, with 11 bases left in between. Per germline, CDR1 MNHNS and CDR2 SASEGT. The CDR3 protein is CASSERERSSYNEQFF. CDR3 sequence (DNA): TGTGCCAGCAGTGAACGGGAGAGAAGCTCCTACAATGAGCAGTTCTTC.

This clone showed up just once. The CDR3 loop reads CASSARWTGNTGELFF. The CDR3 nucleotides read TGTGCCAGCAGCGCCCGTTGGACAGGGAACACCGGGGAGCTGTTTTTT. V and J are TRBV9 and TRBJ2-2, with TRBD1 matching over 7 bases. This CDR3 spans 16 amino acids. V was clipped by 3 bases and J by 1 base; unmatched bases: 6. The germline CDR1 and CDR2 sequences are SGDLS and YYNGEE.

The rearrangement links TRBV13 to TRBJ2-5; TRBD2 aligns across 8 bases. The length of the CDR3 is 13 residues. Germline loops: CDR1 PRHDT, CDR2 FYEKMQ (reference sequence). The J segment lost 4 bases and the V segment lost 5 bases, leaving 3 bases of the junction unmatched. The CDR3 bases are TGTGCCAGCAGCCTCGGGACTAGAGAGACCCAGTACTTC. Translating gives CASSLGTRETQYF.

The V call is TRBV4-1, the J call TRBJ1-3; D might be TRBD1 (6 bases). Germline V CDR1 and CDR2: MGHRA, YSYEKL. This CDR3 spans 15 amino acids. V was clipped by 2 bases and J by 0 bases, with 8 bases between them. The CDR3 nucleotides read TGCGCCAGCAGCCAAATCAGGGGCTCTGGAAACACCATATATTTT. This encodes CASSQIRGSGNTIYF.

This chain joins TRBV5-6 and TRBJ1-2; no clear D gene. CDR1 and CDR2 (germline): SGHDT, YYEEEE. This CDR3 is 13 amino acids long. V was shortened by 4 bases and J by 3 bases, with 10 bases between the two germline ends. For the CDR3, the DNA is TGTGCCAGCAGCCGCGACACCTACTATGGCTACACCTTC. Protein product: CASSRDTYYGYTF. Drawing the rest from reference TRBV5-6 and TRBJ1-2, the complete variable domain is DAGVTQSPTHLIKTRGQQVTLRCSPKSGHDTVSWYQQALGQGPQFIFQYYEEEERQRGNFPDRFSGHQFPNYSSELNVNALLLGDSALYLCASSRDTYYGYTFGSGTRLTVV.

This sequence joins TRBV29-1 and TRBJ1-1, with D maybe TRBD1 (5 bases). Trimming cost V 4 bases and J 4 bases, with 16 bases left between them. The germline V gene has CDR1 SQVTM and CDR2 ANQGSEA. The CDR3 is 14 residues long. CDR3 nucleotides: TGCAGCGTTGTCGGTCAGGGTTATAGCACTGAAGCTTTCTTT. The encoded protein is CSVVGQGYSTEAFF.

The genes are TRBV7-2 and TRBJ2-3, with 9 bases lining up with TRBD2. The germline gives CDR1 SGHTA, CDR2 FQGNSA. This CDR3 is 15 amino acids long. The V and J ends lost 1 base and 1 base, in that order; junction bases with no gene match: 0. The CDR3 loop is CASSLGTSGTDTQYF. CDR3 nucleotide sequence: TGTGCCAGCAGCTTAGGGACTAGCGGCACAGATACGCAGTATTTT.

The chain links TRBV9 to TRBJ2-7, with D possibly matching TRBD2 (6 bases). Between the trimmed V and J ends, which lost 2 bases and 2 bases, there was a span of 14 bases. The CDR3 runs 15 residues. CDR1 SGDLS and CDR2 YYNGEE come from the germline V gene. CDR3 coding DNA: TGTGCCAGCAGCGTGAGTAGCGGACCTGCCTACGAGCAGTACTTC. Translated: CASSVSSGPAYEQYF.

Here the CDR3 reads CASSFVLNGVHEQYF. In DNA, the CDR3 is TGTGCCAGCAGCTTTGTACTCAATGGAGTCCACGAGCAGTACTTC. V is TRBV7-9 and J is TRBJ2-7; D call uncertain. Germline V gene data show CDR1 as SEHNR and CDR2 as FQNEAQ (reference sequence). V lost 3 bases and J 5 bases, leaving 17 bases between the germline ends. The CDR3 extends over 15 amino acids. Complete variable domain (other parts from reference TRBV7-9 and TRBJ2-7): DTGVSQNPRHKITKRGQNVTFRCDPISEHNRLYWYRQTLGQGPEFLTYFQNEAQLEKSRLLSDRFSAERPKGSFSTLEIQRTEQGDSAMYLCASSFVLNGVHEQYFGPGTRLTVT.

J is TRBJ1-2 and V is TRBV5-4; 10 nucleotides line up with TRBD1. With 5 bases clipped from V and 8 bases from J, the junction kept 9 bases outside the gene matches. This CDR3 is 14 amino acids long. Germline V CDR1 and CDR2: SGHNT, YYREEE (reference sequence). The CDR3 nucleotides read TGTGCCAGCAGATCGACAGGGGGCGATCGGGGCTACACCTTC. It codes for CASRSTGGDRGYTF. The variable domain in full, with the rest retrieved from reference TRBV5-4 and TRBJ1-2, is ETGVTQSPTHLIKTRGQQVTLRCSSQSGHNTVSWYQQALGQGPQFIFQYYREEENGRGNFPPRFSGLQFPNYSSELNVNALELDDSALYLCASRSTGGDRGYTFGSGTRLTVV.

The CDR3 sequence: CASSSEGSPYNEQFF. In DNA form, the CDR3 reads TGTGCCAGCAGTAGCGAGGGAAGCCCCTACAATGAGCAGTTCTTC. The V and J genes are TRBV2 and TRBJ2-1, with a possible D match to TRBD2 (5 bases). The CDR3 has 15 residues. Germline V lookup: CDR1 SNHLY, CDR2 FYNNEI. The V end lost 5 bases, the J end lost 2 bases, and 13 bases lay between the germline ends.